The 32 T cell receptor beta chains given below trace back to one sample, sequenced in a study of blood T cell repertoires in COVID-19. The repertoire was sequenced with immunoSEQ multiplex PCR; TCRdb's copy has only in-frame clones and lacks some. The repertoire holds about 150,000 clones, under 80% seen once, with 4.2% in the top ten. What was sequenced was peripheral blood. The origin of the receptors is a man aged 60-69 years with acute or convalescent COVID-19.

This chain connects TRBV4-2 to TRBJ1-2; D possibly corresponds to TRBD1 (6 bases). The CDR3 has 17 residues. Germline V lookup: CDR1 LGHNA, CDR2 YNFKEQ. V was pared by 0 bases and J by 2 bases, with 16 bases between. DNA of the CDR3: TGTGCCAGCAGCCAAGAGGGCGGGGGGCGAGGAAACTATGGCTACACCTTC. This gives the protein CASSQEGGGRGNYGYTF.

The J gene is TRBJ1-1, the V gene TRBV5-1, with D maybe TRBD1 (6 bases). Trimming shortened V by 1 base and J by 2 bases, and 9 bases separated the two germline ends. The CDR3 consists of 14 residues. In germline, CDR1 is SGHRS, CDR2 YFSETQ. CDR3: CASSLMGANTEAFF. The CDR3, as DNA: TGCGCCAGCAGCTTGATGGGGGCTAACACTGAAGCTTTCTTT.

This clone was seen a handful of times. The chain has TRBV6-2 or TRBV6-3 and TRBJ2-1; 12 bases agree with TRBD2. CDR1 MNHEY and CDR2 SVGEGT come from the germline V gene. This CDR3 is 17 amino acids long. The ends lost 1 base at V and 7 bases at J; junction bases unmatched: 8. In DNA, the CDR3 is TGTGCCAGCAGTTACTTCCCCCTAGCGGGAGGGTCAAATGAGCAGTTCTTC. Amino acids: CASSYFPLAGGSNEQFF.

This chain joins TRBV6-4 and TRBJ2-7; TRBD2 aligns across 12 bases. V lost 5 bases to trimming and J lost 3 bases; unmatched junction nucleotides: 2. Germline CDR1 MRHNA, CDR2 SNTAGT. The CDR3 has 14 amino acids. DNA of the CDR3: TGTGCCAGCAGTCGGACTAGCGGGGACTACGAGCAGTACTTC. It specifies CASSRTSGDYEQYF.

J is TRBJ1-5 and V is TRBV19, with D possibly TRBD1 on 6 matching bases. The CDR3 spans 12 residues. Germline-derived CDR1 and CDR2 are LNHDA and SQIVND (reference sequence). Trimming removed 6 bases from V and 4 bases from J, with 7 bases in between. The CDR3 sequence: CASRTGNQPQHF. The CDR3 DNA follows: TGTGCCAGTAGGACAGGTAATCAGCCCCAGCATTTT.

The chain joins TRBV29-1 to TRBJ1-4; D is perhaps TRBD1 (6 bases). Germline V gene sequence: CDR1 SQVTM, CDR2 ANQGSEA. The CDR3 is 13 amino acids. With 4 bases removed from V and 7 bases from J, the gap between germline ends came to 13 bases. DNA of the CDR3: TGCAGCGTTGTGGGCAGGGGCGGTGAAAAACTGTTTTTT. As protein: CSVVGRGGEKLFF.

The rearrangement uses TRBV10-3 and TRBJ2-3; 7 bases match TRBD1. CDR1 and CDR2 (germline): ENHRY, SYGVKD. CDR3 length equals 16 residues. Trimming removed 6 bases from V and 6 bases from J; junction bases left unmatched: 15. The CDR3 loop reads CAISASTGKDPDTQYF. The DNA of the CDR3 is TGTGCCATCAGCGCGTCGACAGGGAAGGACCCTGATACGCAGTATTTT.

This rearrangement joins TRBV9 to TRBJ1-2; possible D gene TRBD1, 6 bases. This CDR3 has 15 amino acids. Trimming pared 3 bases from V and 3 bases from J, leaving 15 bases between. In germline, CDR1 is SGDLS, CDR2 YYNGEE. CDR3 residues: CASSARRGMDYGYTF. The CDR3 nucleotides read TGTGCCAGCAGCGCTCGCAGGGGAATGGACTATGGCTACACCTTC.

The chain recombines TRBV19 with TRBJ2-1, with D possibly TRBD2 on 6 matching bases. This CDR3 contains 21 residues. V dropped 3 bases and J dropped 6 bases, with 33 bases sitting between them. Germline lookup yields CDR1 LNHDA and CDR2 SQIVND (reference sequence). The chain's CDR3 is CASSIGVGDLFGVWNRNEQFF. The CDR3 DNA reads TGTGCCAGTAGTATTGGGGTAGGGGACTTGTTTGGAGTATGGAACCGCAATGAGCAGTTCTTC.

The chain joins TRBV2 to TRBJ1-5; D call uncertain. Germline-derived CDR1 and CDR2 are SNHLY and FYNNEI. With 0 bases removed from V and 1 base from J, the gap between germline ends came to 4 bases. This CDR3 has 14 residues. The CDR3 spells CASSEASSNQPQHF. CDR3 nucleotides: TGTGCCAGCAGTGAAGCCTCCAGCAATCAGCCCCAGCATTTT.

The chain employs TRBV18 and TRBJ2-5; the D gene is possibly TRBD2 (6 bases). The CDR3 extends over 15 amino acids. CDR1 KGHSH and CDR2 LQKENI come from the germline V gene. Trimming took off 4 bases at V and 4 bases at J, with 16 bases between the two ends. DNA of the CDR3: TGTGCCAGCTCACGGGTGAGACTAGAAGGAGAGACCCAGTACTTC. Its translation: CASSRVRLEGETQYF. Looking up the rest from reference TRBV18 and TRBJ2-5 gives the full variable domain: NAGVMQNPRHLVRRRGQEARLRCSPMKGHSHVYWYRQLPEEGLKFMVYLQKENIIDESGMPKERFSAEFPKEGPSILRIQQVVRGDSAAYFCASSRVRLEGETQYFGPGTRLLVL.

This clone was detected many times. The rearrangement uses TRBV5-8 and TRBJ1-1; perhaps TRBD1 as D (6 bases). This CDR3 is built from 15 residues. Trimming pared 4 bases from V and 4 bases from J, leaving 17 bases between. Germline V gives CDR1 SGHTS, CDR2 YDEGEE. This CDR3 is CASSPLNRVGTEAFF. CDR3 DNA sequence: TGTGCCAGCAGCCCACTTAACAGGGTCGGCACTGAAGCTTTCTTT.

The rearrangement uses TRBV7-6 and TRBJ2-2, with 12 bases identical to TRBD2. Unmatched junction bases numbered 4, after V lost 1 base and J lost 7 bases. CDR3 length: 16 amino acids. In germline, CDR1 is SGHVS, CDR2 FNYEAQ. In nucleotides, the CDR3 is TGTGCCAGCAGCTTAGGGACTAGCGGGACGGGCGGGGAGCTGTTTTTT. Translation gives CASSLGTSGTGGELFF.

This chain uses TRBV27 with TRBJ1-6; D remains ambiguous. Looked up from germline, CDR1 is MNHEY and CDR2 is SMNVEV (reference sequence). Trimming removed 6 bases from V and 9 bases from J, with 12 bases in between. CDR3 length: 13 amino acids. CDR3: CASRRPAGSPLHF. CDR3 nucleotide sequence: TGTGCCAGCAGAAGGCCAGCGGGTTCACCCCTCCACTTT.

This chain uses TRBV21-1 with TRBJ1-2. TRBV21-1 is classified as a pseudogene. This CDR3 is 10 amino acids long. CDR3 bases: TGTGCCAGCAGTTGCGATGGCTACACCTTC. Translating it yields CASSCDGYTF.

There are a few counts of this clone. The chain is built from TRBV7-9 and TRBJ2-7; TRBD1 might be the D (5 bases). V was cut by 0 bases and J by 2 bases, with 11 bases left in between. This CDR3 has 15 amino acids. The germline CDR1 and CDR2 sequences are SEHNR and FQNEAQ (reference sequence). In nucleotides, the CDR3 is TGTGCCAGCAGCTTAGCGCGTCAGGGCACCTACGAGCAGTACTTC. It is translated as CASSLARQGTYEQYF. Looking up the rest from reference TRBV7-9 and TRBJ2-7 gives the full variable domain: DTGVSQNPRHKITKRGQNVTFRCDPISEHNRLYWYRQTLGQGPEFLTYFQNEAQLEKSRLLSDRFSAERPKGSFSTLEIQRTEQGDSAMYLCASSLARQGTYEQYFGPGTRLTVT.

V usage is TRBV29-1 and J usage is TRBJ2-1; tentatively, D is TRBD1 (5 bases). Germline lookup yields CDR1 SQVTM and CDR2 ANQGSEA. The V gene lost 3 bases and the J gene lost 6 bases, with 15 bases spanning the gap. This CDR3 is 14 amino acids long. The CDR3 protein is CSVELFRGSNEQFF. The CDR3 coding sequence is TGCAGCGTTGAGTTGTTTAGGGGTAGCAATGAGCAGTTCTTC.

A few counts support this clone. The rearrangement links TRBV19 to TRBJ1-3; D not resolved. Between the trimmed V and J ends, which lost 3 bases and 3 bases, there was a span of 9 bases. The CDR3 is 14 amino acids. Germline lookup yields CDR1 LNHDA and CDR2 SQIVND (reference sequence). The DNA for the CDR3 is TGTGCCAGTAGTATGTCTACAGTTGGAAACACCATATATTTT. This sequence encodes CASSMSTVGNTIYF.

The CDR3 spells CASSLPQGPINEQFF. The CDR3, as DNA: TGCGCCAGCAGCTTGCCACAGGGTCCCATAAATGAGCAGTTCTTC. The rearrangement joins TRBV5-1 to TRBJ2-1; D possibly corresponds to TRBD1 (6 bases). V was trimmed by 1 base and J by 7 bases, leaving 15 bases between them. Germline V gene lookup returns CDR1 SGHRS and CDR2 YFSETQ. The CDR3 is 15 amino acids.

This clone has just one count. CDR3: CASSQPQATGLHNEQFF. The CDR3 DNA is TGTGCCAGCAGCCAACCACAGGCCACGGGCCTTCACAATGAGCAGTTCTTC. The chain uses TRBV3-1 (or the pseudogene TRBV3-2) and TRBJ2-1, with D perhaps matching TRBD1 (5 bases). Deletions cut 2 bases from V and 5 bases from J, with 19 bases between. Germline assignment: CDR1 LGHDT and CDR2 YNNKEL (reference sequence). CDR3 length equals 17 residues.

This chain uses TRBV11-2 with TRBJ1-3, with a tentative D call TRBD1 (6 bases). CDR1 and CDR2 from the germline V gene are SGHAT and FQNNGV. V lost 8 bases, J lost 2 bases, and 13 bases lay in between. The CDR3 is 14 residues long. CDR3 sequence: CASRQNRAGNTIYF. The CDR3, as DNA: TGTGCCAGCCGGCAGAACAGGGCTGGAAACACCATATATTTT.

J is TRBJ2-2 and V is TRBV5-5; possible D gene TRBD2, 6 bases. The length of the CDR3 is 16 residues. The germline CDR1 and CDR2 sequences are SGHKS and YYEKEE (reference sequence). Trimming pared 4 bases from V and 7 bases from J, leaving 20 bases between. The CDR3 protein is CASSTISGLSNGELFF. CDR3 bases: TGTGCCAGCAGCACTATATCGGGACTGAGCAACGGGGAGCTGTTTTTT.

The chain has TRBV25-1 and TRBJ2-3, with D possibly TRBD2 on 7 matching bases. CDR3 size: 16 residues. Trimming shortened V by 0 bases and J by 2 bases, and 12 bases separated the two germline ends. Germline CDR1 is MGHDK and CDR2 is SYGVNS. The CDR3 nucleotides are TGTGCCAGCAGTGAATATCCGGGGGGCCCCACAGATACGCAGTATTTT. Translating gives CASSEYPGGPTDTQYF.

The chain combines TRBV5-8 with TRBJ2-7; the match to TRBD2 covers 7 bases. The germline CDR1 and CDR2 sequences are SGHTS and YDEGEE. V was pared by 6 bases and J by 5 bases, with 20 bases of the junction left unmatched. The CDR3 spans 17 residues. The CDR3 sequence: CASTNALSGGSGNEQYF. The CDR3 nucleotides read TGTGCCAGCACAAATGCCCTTAGCGGCGGGAGCGGAAACGAGCAGTACTTC. Drawing the rest from reference TRBV5-8 and TRBJ2-7, the complete variable domain is EAGVTQSPTHLIKTRGQQATLRCSPISGHTSVYWYQQALGLGLQFLLWYDEGEERNRGNFPPRFSGRQFPNYSSELNVNALELEDSALYLCASTNALSGGSGNEQYFGPGTRLTVT.

The chain uses TRBV5-1 and TRBJ2-2; 10 bases are a match to TRBD1. The V gene's germline CDR1 is SGHRS and CDR2 YFSETQ. Losses at the gene ends were 4 bases for V and 2 bases for J; bases not matched to a gene: 5. This CDR3 contains 16 residues. Here the CDR3 DNA reads TGCGCCAGCAGCCGGGGACAGGGGTTAAACACCGGGGAGCTGTTTTTT. This translates into CASSRGQGLNTGELFF.

This clone appeared a few times. The chain uses TRBV11-2 and TRBJ1-5; TRBD1 aligns across 7 bases. Germline assignment: CDR1 SGHAT and CDR2 FQNNGV. V lost 8 bases to trimming and J lost 4 bases; unmatched junction nucleotides: 5. CDR3 length equals 13 residues. The CDR3: CASGGDRNQPQHF. The CDR3 bases are TGTGCCAGCGGCGGGGACAGAAATCAGCCCCAGCATTTT.

The chain links TRBV6-5 to TRBJ1-4, with a weak D call TRBD1 (5 bases). CDR3 length equals 14 residues. The germline V gene encodes CDR1 MNHEY and CDR2 SVGAGI. The V gene lost 2 bases and the J gene lost 8 bases, with 12 bases spanning the gap. CDR3 sequence reads: CASSYTKGREKLFF. Here the CDR3 DNA reads TGTGCCAGCAGTTACACTAAGGGGCGGGAAAAACTGTTTTTT.

This chain connects TRBV5-8 to TRBJ2-7, with no clear D. V lost 0 bases and J lost 2, with 9 bases in between. CDR1 is SGHTS, CDR2 YDEGEE, per germline. The CDR3 is made up of 14 amino acids. The CDR3, as DNA: TGTGCCAGCAGCTTGGATCAGCGCACCTACGAGCAGTACTTC. As protein: CASSLDQRTYEQYF. The complete variable domain, with remaining parts taken from reference TRBV5-8 and TRBJ2-7, reads EAGVTQSPTHLIKTRGQQATLRCSPISGHTSVYWYQQALGLGLQFLLWYDEGEERNRGNFPPRFSGRQFPNYSSELNVNALELEDSALYLCASSLDQRTYEQYFGPGTRLTVT.

The chain couples TRBV20-1 to TRBJ2-3; 11 positions agree with TRBD2. Per germline, CDR1 DFQATT and CDR2 SNEGSKA (reference sequence). The CDR3 runs to 15 residues. Trimming took 3 bases from V and 4 from J; bases not matched to a gene: 6. The CDR3 protein is CSASYSGRGADTQYF. CDR3 nucleotides: TGCAGTGCTAGTTATAGCGGGAGGGGGGCAGATACGCAGTATTTT.

The chain is built from TRBV5-1 and TRBJ2-1, with TRBD1 identical over 7 bases. J was trimmed by 6 bases and V by 3 bases; bases with no gene match: 12. The CDR3 has 16 amino acids. CDR1 and CDR2 from the germline V gene are SGHRS and YFSETQ. The CDR3 here is CASSYRAQGRANEQFF. DNA for the CDR3: TGCGCCAGCAGCTATCGGGCACAGGGGCGAGCCAATGAGCAGTTCTTC.

Only one count was recorded for this clone. The chain couples TRBV21-1 to TRBJ2-3; the table's D call, TRBD2, has no DNA check behind it. TRBV21-1 is an annotated pseudogene. This CDR3 is built from 12 residues. The CDR3 coding sequence is TGCCCACTCCGAACCTGCACAGATACGCAGTATTTT. It encodes CPLRTCTDTQYF.

This chain links TRBV18 with TRBJ1-2; 7 bases are a match to TRBD1. Germline CDR1 and CDR2: KGHSH and LQKENI. This CDR3 spans 15 amino acids. V was pared by 0 bases and J by 4 bases, with 5 bases of the junction left unmatched. The CDR3 spells CASSPPGPGGYGYTF. The CDR3 DNA reads TGTGCCAGCTCACCACCGGGGCCAGGGGGCTATGGCTACACCTTC.